These 2 T cell receptor beta chains were sequenced from one sample in a study of T cell responses to AZD1222 COVID-19 vaccine. Libraries were prepared by immunoSEQ multiplex PCR; TCRdb keeps only in-frame clonotypes and omits some of them. The sample yields 200,000 or so clones, over 80% seen once. Sequenced material: peripheral blood, taken on day 0 of AZD1222 vaccination. The source of these receptors is an adult in good health.

This rearrangement joins TRBV27 to TRBJ2-7; no firm D call. The V gene lost 5 bases and the J gene lost 0 bases, with 5 bases spanning the gap. The length of the CDR3 is 12 residues. In germline, CDR1 is MNHEY, CDR2 SMNVEV (reference sequence). CDR3 sequence (DNA): TGTGCCAGCAGTGGCAACTCCTACGAGCAGTACTTC. Translation gives CASSGNSYEQYF.

This chain uses TRBV6-2 or TRBV6-3 with TRBJ1-5; D is undetermined. V was clipped by 6 bases and J by 2 bases, with 8 bases between them. This CDR3 region has 13 residues. Looked up from germline, CDR1 is MNHEY and CDR2 is SVGEGT. The CDR3 here is CASSLTGNQPQHF. CDR3 bases: TGTGCCAGCAGCCTTACGGGCAATCAGCCCCAGCATTTT.